This TCR beta chain came from a study of blood T cell repertoires in COVID-19. Researchers sorted participants into cohorts using their self-reported clinical history. Libraries were prepared by immunoSEQ multiplex PCR; TCRdb keeps only in-frame clonotypes and omits some of them. The repertoire has a few hundred thousand clones, roughly 90% of them found once; the top ten carry about 1.7%. V was shortened by 0 bases and J by 4 bases, with 3 bases between the two germline ends. The germline gives CDR1 SEHNR, CDR2 FQNEAQ (reference sequence). The CDR3 contains 12 residues. The chain joins TRBV7-9 to TRBJ1-2; D not resolved. The sequence came from a woman aged 18-29 years with acute COVID-19. The sequencing sample was made of PBMCs or T cells enriched from blood (not recorded which). The CDR3 DNA follows: TGTGCCAGCAGCTTAGCCGGCTATGGCTACACCTTC. Its protein product is CASSLAGYGYTF.